This TCR beta chain was profiled in a study of read filtering for tumor transcriptome and immune sequencing. Study background: Patients were approximately 17 male and some 15 female, mean age around 67 years, range 47 to 80. RNA-seq yielded only about 75 to 1,300 TCR reads, IR-seq about 4.05 to 11 million.

Many counts were recorded for this clonotype. From approximately 400 ng of RNA, a library with molecular barcoded alpha/delta and beta/gamma adaptors was made. Via MiXCR, TCRdb re-called the reads, giving one row per CDR3 protein. The sample yields about 27,000 distinct CDR3 sequences, under 15% seen once. Trimming took off 2 bases at V and 0 bases at J, with 13 bases between the two ends. CDR1 KGHDR and CDR2 SFDVKD come from the germline V gene. The CDR3 covers 17 residues. This sequence originates from a donor over 35 with multiple myeloma. J is TRBJ1-5 and V is TRBV24-1; D possibly corresponds to TRBD1 (6 bases). Sequencing was carried out using a population of CD138-negative cells sorted from bone marrow. CDR3 nucleotide sequence: TGTGCCACCAGTGATTGGACAGCTCCATATAGCAATCAGCCCCAGCATTTT. Amino acids: CATSDWTAPYSNQPQHF.